This TCR beta chain is from a study of T cell clones after liver transplantation. Study-wide background: Standard immunosuppression, with no induction, continued until 12-24 months after transplant. Notes on the study in general: A larger donor-reactive than third-party decline suggested partial antigen-specific deletion. Rather than being deleted, graft donor-reactive T cells may have moved into the graft.

Sequencing used immunoSEQ multiplex PCR; TCRdb keeps in-frame clones, though not all of them. In the table there are 70,000 to 80,000 clones, roughly nine tenths of which are singletons. As regards this clone: No antigen is known for it.

The germline CDR1 and CDR2 sequences are SGHTA and FQGTGA. CDR3 size: 14 residues. J gave up 8 bases and V 5 bases, and 10 bases lay outside the gene matches. Sequencing used CD4+ T cells from blood, obtained before liver transplant. The receptor was isolated from a human donor who received a liver transplant. V and J are TRBV7-3 and TRBJ1-2; TRBD1 matches at 8 bases. DNA of the CDR3: TGTGCCAGCAGCCCGGGGTCAGGGGGCGAGGGCTACACCTTC. Protein sequence: CASSPGSGGEGYTF.